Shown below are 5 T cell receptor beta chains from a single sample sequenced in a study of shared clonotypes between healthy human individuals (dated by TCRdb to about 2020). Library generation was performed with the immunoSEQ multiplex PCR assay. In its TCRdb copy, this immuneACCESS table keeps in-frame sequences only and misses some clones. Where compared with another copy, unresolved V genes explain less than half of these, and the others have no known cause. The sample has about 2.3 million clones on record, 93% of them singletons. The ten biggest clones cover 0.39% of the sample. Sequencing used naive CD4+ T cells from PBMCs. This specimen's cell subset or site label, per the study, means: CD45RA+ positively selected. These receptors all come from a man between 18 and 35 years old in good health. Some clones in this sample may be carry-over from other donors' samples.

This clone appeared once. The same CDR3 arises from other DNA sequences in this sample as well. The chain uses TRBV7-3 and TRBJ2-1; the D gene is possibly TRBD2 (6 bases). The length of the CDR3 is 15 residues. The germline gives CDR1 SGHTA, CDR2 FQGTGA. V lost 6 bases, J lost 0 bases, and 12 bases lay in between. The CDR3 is CASSPGRSSYNEQFF. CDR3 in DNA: TGTGCCAGCAGTCCCGGGAGAAGCTCCTACAATGAGCAGTTCTTC. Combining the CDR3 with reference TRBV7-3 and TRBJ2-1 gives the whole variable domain GAGVSQTPSNKVTEKGKYVELRCDPISGHTALYWYRQSLGQGPEFLIYFQGTGAADDSGLPNDRFFAVRPEGSVSTLKIQRTERGDSAVYLCASSPGRSSYNEQFFGPGTRLTVL.

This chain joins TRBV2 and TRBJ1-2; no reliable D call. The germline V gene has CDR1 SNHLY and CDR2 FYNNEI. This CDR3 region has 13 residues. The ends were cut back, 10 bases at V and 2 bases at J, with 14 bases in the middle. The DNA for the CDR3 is TGTGCCACCCGACCGGGCTCGAACTATGGCTACACCTTC. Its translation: CATRPGSNYGYTF.

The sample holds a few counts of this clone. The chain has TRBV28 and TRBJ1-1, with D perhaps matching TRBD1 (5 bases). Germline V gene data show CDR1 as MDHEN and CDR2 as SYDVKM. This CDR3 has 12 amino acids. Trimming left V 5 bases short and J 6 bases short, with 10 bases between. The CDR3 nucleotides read TGTGCCAGCAGTCAGCAGGGCCCTGAAGCTTTCTTT. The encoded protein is CASSQQGPEAFF.

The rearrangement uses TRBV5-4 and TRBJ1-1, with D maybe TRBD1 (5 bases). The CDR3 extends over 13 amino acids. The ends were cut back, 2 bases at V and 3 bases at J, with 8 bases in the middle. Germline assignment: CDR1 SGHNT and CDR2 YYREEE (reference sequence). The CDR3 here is CASSFGGDTEAFF. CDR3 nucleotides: TGTGCCAGCAGCTTCGGGGGGGACACTGAAGCTTTCTTT.

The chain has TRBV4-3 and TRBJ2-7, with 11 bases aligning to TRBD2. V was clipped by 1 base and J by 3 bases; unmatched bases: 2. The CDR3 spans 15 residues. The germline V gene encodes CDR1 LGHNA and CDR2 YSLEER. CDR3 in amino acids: CASSQVLAGGYEQYF. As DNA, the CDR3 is TGCGCCAGCAGCCAAGTGCTAGCGGGGGGCTACGAGCAGTACTTC.